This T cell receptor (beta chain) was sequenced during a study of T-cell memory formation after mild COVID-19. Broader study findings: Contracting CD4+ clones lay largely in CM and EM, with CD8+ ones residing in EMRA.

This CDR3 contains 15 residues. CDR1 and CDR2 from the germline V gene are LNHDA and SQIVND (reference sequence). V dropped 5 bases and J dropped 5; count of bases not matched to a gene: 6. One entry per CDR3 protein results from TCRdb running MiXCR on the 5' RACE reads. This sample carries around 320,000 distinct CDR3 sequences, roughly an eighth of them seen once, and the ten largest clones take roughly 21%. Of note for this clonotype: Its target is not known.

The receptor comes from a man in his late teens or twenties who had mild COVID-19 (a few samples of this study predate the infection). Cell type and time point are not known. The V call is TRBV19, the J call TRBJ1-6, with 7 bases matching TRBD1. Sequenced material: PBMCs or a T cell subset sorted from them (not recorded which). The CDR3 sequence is CASSDRTGNNSPLHF. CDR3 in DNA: TGTGCCAGTAGTGACAGGACAGGCAATAATTCACCCCTCCACTTT. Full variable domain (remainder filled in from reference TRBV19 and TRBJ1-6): DGGITQSPKYLFRKEGQNVTLSCEQNLNHDAMYWYRQDPGQGLRLIYYSQIVNDFQKGDIAEGYSVSREKKESFPLTVTSAQKNPTAFYLCASSDRTGNNSPLHFGNGTRLTVT.